This is a list of T cell receptor beta chains from one sample in a study of Graves' ophthalmopathy and Graves' hyperthyroidism. TCRdb processed the multiplex PCR reads anew with MiXCR; each CDR3 protein has one entry. The sample lists 650,000 to 900,000 distinct CDR3 sequences; 35% to 50% were seen once. The material sequenced was peripheral blood. These receptor sequences come from an adult man with Graves' ophthalmopathy. CDR3s leave out the opening cysteine and the closing phenylalanine or tryptophan. Some rows have no size entry. The others give once, few or many, or a class for an expanded clone.

>TRBV7-9|TRBJ2-5|few
ASSPPGLAEETQY
>TRBV4-1|TRBJ1-5|few
ASSVGQNQPQH
>TRBV11-1|TRBJ1-1|NA
ASSQDITVSLNTEAF
>TRBV7-2|TRBJ1-1|many
ASSPRQVTEAF
>TRBV7-2|TRBJ1-2|many
ASSQTSLLAGYT
>TRBV6-5|TRBJ2-7|NA
ASRYQGASYEQY
>TRBV29-1|TRBJ2-5|many
SVEKGQGVETQY
>TRBV29-1|TRBJ1-2|many
SSGHDYGYT
>TRBV7-2|TRBJ1-2|NA
ASSSVGEGQTYGYT
>TRBV19|TRBJ2-2|NA
ASESFTGELF
>TRBV6-5|TRBJ1-1|few
ASSMGRRMNTEAF
>TRBV24-1|TRBJ1-5|NA
ATSDPGQVAQPQH
>TRBV25-1|TRBJ2-7|NA
ASSLRENSYEQY
>TRBV7-2|TRBJ2-5|few
ASSQGSRGRAQETQY
>TRBV25-1|TRBJ2-2|NA
ARFAAGELF
>TRBV7-2|TRBJ2-2|many
ASSSSWSGRGELF
>TRBV7-9|TRBJ2-2|NA
ASSQESPTGELF
>TRBV30|TRBJ1-5|NA
AWSAPGRTTN
>TRBV3-1|TRBJ1-1|many
ASSPFGASSTEAF
>TRBV2|TRBJ2-5|NA
ASRPESGAETQY
>TRBV9|TRBJ1-6|NA
ASSVGTGGGSPLH
>TRBV12-3/TRBV12-4|TRBJ1-5|few
ASSGQGWGNQPQH
>TRBV29-1|TRBJ1-1|many
SVETDGQGDTEAF
>TRBV5-1|TRBJ2-3|few
ASSSEAAISTDTQY
>TRBV7-6|TRBJ1-3|few
ASSPDRGRSTIY
>TRBV10-2|TRBJ2-7|NA
ASRAAGQVYEQY
>TRBV9|TRBJ1-1|many
ASSVAPNTEAF
>TRBV24-1|TRBJ2-7|NA
ATSLGTSYPYEQY
>TRBV7-7|TRBJ2-5|many
ASSLGPGIQETQY
>TRBV19|TRBJ2-5|NA
ASSTASGRETQY
>TRBV12-3/TRBV12-4|TRBJ1-1|many
ASTRGLSAGEAF
>TRBV7-9|TRBJ2-5|NA
ASSLPAGVGETQY
>TRBV20-1|TRBJ2-7|NA
SASRGLRSSSYEQY
>TRBV6-2/TRBV6-3|TRBJ2-7|few
ASKTGYPPYEQY
>TRBV29-1|TRBJ1-3|many
SVEFVGSGNTIY